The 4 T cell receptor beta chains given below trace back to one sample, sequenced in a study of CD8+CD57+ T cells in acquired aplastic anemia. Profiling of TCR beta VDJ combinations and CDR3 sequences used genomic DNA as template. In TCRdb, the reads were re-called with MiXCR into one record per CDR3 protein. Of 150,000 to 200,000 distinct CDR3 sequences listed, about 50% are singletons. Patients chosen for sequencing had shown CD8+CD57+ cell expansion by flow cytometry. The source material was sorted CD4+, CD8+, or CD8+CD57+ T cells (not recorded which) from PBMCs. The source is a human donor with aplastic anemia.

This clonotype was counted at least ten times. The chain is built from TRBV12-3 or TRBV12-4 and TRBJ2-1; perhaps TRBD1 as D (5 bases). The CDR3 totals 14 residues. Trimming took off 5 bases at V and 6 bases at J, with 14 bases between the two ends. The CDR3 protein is CASSTETVFNEQFF. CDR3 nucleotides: TGTGCCAGCAGTACGGAGACAGTATTCAATGAGCAGTTCTTC.

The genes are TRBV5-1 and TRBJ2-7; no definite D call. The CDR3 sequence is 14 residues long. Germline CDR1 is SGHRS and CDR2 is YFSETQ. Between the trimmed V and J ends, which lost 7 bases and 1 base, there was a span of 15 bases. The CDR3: CASVRPGDSYEQYF. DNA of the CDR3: TGCGCCAGCGTTCGGCCAGGCGATTCCTACGAGCAGTACTTC.

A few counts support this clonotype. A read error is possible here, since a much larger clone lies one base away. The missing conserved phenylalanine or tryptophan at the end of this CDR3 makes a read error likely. The CDR3 DNA follows: TGTGCCAGCAGCGTAGGCTACAATGAGCAGTTCCTC. It codes for CASSVGYNEQFL. The chain uses TRBV9 and TRBJ2-1, with D unresolved. The germline gives CDR1 SGDLS, CDR2 YYNGEE. The V gene lost 0 bases and the J gene lost 3 bases, with 1 base spanning the gap. There are 12 residues in the CDR3.

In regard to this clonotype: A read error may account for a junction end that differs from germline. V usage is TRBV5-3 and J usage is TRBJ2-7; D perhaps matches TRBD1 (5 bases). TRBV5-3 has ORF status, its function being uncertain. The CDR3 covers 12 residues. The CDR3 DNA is TGTGCCAGCAGCTTCCAGGGTAAAGCGCAGTACTTC. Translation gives CASSFQGKAQYF.